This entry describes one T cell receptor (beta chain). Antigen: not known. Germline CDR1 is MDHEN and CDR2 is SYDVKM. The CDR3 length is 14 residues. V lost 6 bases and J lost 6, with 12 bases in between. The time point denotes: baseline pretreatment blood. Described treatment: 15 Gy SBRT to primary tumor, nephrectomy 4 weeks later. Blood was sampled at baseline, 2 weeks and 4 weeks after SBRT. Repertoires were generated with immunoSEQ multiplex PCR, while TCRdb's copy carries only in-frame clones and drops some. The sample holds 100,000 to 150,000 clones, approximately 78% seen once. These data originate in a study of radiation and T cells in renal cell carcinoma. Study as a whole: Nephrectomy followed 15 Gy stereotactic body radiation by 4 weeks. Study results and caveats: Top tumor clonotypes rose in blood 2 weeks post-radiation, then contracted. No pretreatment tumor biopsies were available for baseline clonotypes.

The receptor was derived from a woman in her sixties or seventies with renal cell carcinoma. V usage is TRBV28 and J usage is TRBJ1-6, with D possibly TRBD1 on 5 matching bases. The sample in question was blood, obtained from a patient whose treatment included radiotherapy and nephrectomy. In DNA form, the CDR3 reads TGTGCCAGCAGAAGCGGGACGGGTAATTCACCCCTCCACTTT. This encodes CASRSGTGNSPLHF.